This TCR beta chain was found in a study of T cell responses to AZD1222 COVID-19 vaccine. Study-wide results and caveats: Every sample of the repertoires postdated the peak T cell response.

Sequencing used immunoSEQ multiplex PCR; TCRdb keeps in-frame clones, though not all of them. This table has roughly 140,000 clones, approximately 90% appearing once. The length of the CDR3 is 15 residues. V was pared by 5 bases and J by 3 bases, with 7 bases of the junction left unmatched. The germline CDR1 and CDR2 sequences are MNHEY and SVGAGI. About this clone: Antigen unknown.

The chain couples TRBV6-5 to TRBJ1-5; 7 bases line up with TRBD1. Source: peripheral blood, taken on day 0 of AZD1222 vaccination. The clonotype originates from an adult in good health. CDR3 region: CASSPGGQPNQPQHF. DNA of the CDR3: TGTGCCAGCAGTCCAGGGGGACAGCCCAATCAGCCCCAGCATTTT.